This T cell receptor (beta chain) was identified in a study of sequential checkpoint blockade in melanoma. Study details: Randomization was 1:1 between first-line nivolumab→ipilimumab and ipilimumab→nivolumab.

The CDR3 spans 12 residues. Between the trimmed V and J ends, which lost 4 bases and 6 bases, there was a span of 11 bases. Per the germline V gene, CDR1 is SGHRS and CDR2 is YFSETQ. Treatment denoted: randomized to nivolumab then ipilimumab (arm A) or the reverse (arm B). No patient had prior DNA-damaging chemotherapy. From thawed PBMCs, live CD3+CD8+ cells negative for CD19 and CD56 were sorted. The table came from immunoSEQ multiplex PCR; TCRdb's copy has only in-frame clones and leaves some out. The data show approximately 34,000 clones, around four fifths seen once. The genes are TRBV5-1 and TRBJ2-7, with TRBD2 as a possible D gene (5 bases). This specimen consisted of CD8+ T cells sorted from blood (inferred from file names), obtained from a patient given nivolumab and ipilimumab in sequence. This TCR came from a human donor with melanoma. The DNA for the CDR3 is TGCGCCAGCAGCCTTGGGGAGCGCGAGCAGTACTTC. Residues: CASSLGEREQYF.